This T cell receptor (beta chain) was sequenced in a study of post-analysis software for immune sequencing data. This clonotype was seen a handful of times. Researchers reported that TCR beta cDNA libraries carried unique molecular identifiers. A single record per CDR3 protein comes from TCRdb applying MiXCR to the PCR reads. Seen here are 750,000 to 950,000 distinct CDR3 sequences, around 42% observed once, and the top ten hold roughly 5%. This TCR was sampled from a girl between 5 and 17 years old with multiple sclerosis. The material sequenced was blood.

Written as DNA, the CDR3 is TGCAGTGCTAGTTCGCAGACACTCTCCGAGCAGTACTTC. Its protein product is CSASSQTLSEQYF. The genes are TRBV20-1 and TRBJ2-4; D gene unclear. The J call is in doubt because the DNA end fits TRBJ2-7 better. Germline-derived CDR1 and CDR2 are DFQATT and SNEGSKA (reference sequence). CDR3 length: 13 residues.